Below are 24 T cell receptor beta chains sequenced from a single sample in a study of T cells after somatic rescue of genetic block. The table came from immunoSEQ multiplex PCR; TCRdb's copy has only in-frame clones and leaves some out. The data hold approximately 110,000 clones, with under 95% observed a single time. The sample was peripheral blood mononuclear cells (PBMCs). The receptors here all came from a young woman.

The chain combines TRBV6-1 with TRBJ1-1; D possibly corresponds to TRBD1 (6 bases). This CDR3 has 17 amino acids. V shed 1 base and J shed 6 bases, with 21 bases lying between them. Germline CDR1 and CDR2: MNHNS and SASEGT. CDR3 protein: CASSEVLPLPGVSEAFF. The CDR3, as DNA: TGTGCCAGCAGTGAAGTACTCCCCCTCCCAGGGGTCTCTGAAGCTTTCTTT.

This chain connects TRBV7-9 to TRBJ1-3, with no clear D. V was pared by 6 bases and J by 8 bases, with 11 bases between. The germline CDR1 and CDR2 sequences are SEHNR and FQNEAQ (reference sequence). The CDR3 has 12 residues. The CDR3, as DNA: TGTGCCAGCAGTCTGAAGGGAGACACCATATATTTT. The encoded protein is CASSLKGDTIYF. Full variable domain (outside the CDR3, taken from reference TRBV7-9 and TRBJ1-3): DTGVSQNPRHKITKRGQNVTFRCDPISEHNRLYWYRQTLGQGPEFLTYFQNEAQLEKSRLLSDRFSAERPKGSFSTLEIQRTEQGDSAMYLCASSLKGDTIYFGEGSWLTVV.

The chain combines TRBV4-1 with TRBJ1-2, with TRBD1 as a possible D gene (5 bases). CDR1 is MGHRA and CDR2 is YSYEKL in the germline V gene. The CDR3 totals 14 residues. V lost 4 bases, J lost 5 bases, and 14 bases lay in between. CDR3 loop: CASSPGRDGYGYTF. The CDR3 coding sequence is TGCGCCAGCAGCCCGGGACGGGATGGATATGGCTACACCTTC.

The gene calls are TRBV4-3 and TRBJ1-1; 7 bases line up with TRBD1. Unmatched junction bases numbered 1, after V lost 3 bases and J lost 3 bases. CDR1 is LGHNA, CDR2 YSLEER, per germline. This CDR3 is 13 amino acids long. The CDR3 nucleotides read TGCGCCAGCAGCCAGCAGGGGGACACTGAAGCTTTCTTT. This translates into CASSQQGDTEAFF.

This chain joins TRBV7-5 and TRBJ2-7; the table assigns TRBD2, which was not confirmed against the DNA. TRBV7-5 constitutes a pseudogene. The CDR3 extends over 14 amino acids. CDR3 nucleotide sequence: TGTGCCAGAAGCTACTTGGAGGGAGGGTACGAGCAGTACTTC. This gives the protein CARSYLEGGYEQYF.

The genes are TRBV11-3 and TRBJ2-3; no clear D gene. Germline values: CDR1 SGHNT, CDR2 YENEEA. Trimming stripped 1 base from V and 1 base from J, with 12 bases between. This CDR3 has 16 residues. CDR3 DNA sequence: TGTGCCAGCAGCTTAGGATTGACCTGGGGCACAGATACGCAGTATTTT. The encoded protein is CASSLGLTWGTDTQYF.

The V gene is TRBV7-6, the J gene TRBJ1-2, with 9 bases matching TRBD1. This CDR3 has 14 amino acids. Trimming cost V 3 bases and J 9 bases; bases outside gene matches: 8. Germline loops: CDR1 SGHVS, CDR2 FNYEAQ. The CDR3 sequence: CASSLDPGQGSYTF. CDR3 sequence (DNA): TGTGCCAGCAGCTTGGATCCGGGACAGGGAAGCTACACCTTC.

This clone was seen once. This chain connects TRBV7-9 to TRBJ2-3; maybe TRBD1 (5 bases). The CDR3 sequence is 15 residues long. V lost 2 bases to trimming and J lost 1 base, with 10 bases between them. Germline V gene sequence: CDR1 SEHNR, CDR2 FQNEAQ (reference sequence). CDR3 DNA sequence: TGTGCCAGCAGCTTAAAAGGGGCCGGCACAGATACGCAGTATTTT. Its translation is CASSLKGAGTDTQYF.

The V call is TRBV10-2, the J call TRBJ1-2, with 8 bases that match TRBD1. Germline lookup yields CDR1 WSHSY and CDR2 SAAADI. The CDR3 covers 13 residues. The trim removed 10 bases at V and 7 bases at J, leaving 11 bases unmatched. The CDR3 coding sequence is TGCGCCACCGCGGACAGGGTTGAAGCTGGCTACACCTTC. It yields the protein CATADRVEAGYTF.

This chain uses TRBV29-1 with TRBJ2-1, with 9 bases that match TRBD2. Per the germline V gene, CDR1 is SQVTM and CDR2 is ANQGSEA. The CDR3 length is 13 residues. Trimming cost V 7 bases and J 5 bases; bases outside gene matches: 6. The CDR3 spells CSAPTSGNNEQFF. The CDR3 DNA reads TGCAGCGCCCCGACTAGCGGTAACAATGAGCAGTTCTTC.

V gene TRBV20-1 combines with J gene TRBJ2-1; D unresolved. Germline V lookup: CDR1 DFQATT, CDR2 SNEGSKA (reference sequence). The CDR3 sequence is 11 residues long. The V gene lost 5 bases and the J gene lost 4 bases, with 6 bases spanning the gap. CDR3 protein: CSALRYNEQFF. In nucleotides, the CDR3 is TGCAGTGCTCTCCGTTACAATGAGCAGTTCTTC.

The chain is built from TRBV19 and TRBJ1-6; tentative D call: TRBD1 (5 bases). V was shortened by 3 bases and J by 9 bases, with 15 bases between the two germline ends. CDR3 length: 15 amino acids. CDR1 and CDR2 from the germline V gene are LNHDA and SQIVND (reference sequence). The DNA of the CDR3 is TGTGCCAGTAGTATTGGGACCTCGGAGGCTTCACCCCTCCACTTT. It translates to CASSIGTSEASPLHF.

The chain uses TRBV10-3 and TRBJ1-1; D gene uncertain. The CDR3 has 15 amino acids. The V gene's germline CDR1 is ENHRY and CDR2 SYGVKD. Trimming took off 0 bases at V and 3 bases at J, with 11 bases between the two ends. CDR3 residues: CAISESRRVDTEAFF. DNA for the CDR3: TGTGCCATCAGTGAGTCGAGGCGGGTGGACACTGAAGCTTTCTTT.

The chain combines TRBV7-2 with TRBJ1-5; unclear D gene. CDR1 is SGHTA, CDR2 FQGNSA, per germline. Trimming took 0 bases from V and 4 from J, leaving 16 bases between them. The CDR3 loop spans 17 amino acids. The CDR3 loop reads CASSLAHASFGNQPQHF. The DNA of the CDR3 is TGTGCCAGCAGCTTAGCGCATGCCAGCTTTGGGAATCAGCCCCAGCATTTT.

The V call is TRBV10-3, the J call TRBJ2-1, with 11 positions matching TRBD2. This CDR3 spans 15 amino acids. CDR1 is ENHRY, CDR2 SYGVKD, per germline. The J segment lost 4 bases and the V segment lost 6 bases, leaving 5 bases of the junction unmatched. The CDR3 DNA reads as TGTGCCATCAGCGGTACTAGCGGGGGATACAATGAGCAGTTCTTC. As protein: CAISGTSGGYNEQFF.

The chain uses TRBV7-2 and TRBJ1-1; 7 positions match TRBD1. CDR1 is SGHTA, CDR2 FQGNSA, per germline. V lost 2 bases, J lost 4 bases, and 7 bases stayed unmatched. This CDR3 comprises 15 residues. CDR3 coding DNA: TGTGCCAGCAGCTTAACCCCAGGGGGGACCACTGAAGCTTTCTTT. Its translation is CASSLTPGGTTEAFF.

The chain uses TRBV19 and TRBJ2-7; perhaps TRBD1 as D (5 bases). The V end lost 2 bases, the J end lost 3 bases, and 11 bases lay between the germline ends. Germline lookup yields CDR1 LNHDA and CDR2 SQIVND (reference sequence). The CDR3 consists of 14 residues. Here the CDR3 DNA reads TGTGCCAGTAGTATATCTACAGGAATCTACGAGCAGTACTTC. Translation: CASSISTGIYEQYF.

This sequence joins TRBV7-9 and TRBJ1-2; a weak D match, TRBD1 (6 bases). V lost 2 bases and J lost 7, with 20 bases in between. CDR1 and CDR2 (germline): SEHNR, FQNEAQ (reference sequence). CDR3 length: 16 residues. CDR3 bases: TGTGCCAGCAGCTTAATAGCTCGGGGGCCGATGCGTGGCTACACCTTC. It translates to CASSLIARGPMRGYTF.

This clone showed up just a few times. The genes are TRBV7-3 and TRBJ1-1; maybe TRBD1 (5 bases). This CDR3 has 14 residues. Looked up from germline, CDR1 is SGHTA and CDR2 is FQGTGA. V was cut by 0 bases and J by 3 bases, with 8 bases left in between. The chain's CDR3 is CASSLTSGDTEAFF. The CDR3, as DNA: TGTGCCAGCAGCTTAACGTCGGGGGACACTGAAGCTTTCTTT.

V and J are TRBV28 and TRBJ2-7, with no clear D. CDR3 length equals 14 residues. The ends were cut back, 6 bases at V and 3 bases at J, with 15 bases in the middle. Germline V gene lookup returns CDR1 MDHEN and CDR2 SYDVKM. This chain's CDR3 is CASSLGQTIYEQYF. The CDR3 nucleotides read TGTGCCAGCAGCCTAGGGCAGACAATCTACGAGCAGTACTTC.

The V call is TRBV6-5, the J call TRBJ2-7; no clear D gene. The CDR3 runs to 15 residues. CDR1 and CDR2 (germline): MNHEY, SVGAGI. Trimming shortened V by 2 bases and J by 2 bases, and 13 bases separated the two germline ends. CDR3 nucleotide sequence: TGTGCCAGCAGTTACGCAGACAAGGTGGCCTACGAGCAGTACTTC. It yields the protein CASSYADKVAYEQYF.

The chain's CDR3 is CASSQDPVTLGNTIYF. CDR3 coding DNA: TGCGCCAGCAGCCAAGATCCGGTTACATTGGGAAACACCATATATTTT. The chain couples TRBV4-3 to TRBJ1-3; no definite D call. CDR1 is LGHNA and CDR2 is YSLEER in the germline V gene. The CDR3 is 16 amino acids. Between the trimmed V and J ends, which lost 0 bases and 4 bases, there was a span of 13 bases.

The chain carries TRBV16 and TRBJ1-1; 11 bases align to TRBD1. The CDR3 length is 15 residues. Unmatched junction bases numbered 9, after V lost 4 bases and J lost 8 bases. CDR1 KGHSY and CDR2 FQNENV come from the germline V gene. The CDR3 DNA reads TGTGCCAGCAGCCCAGCGGGACAGGGGGTCCGGGAAGCTTTCTTT. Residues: CASSPAGQGVREAFF. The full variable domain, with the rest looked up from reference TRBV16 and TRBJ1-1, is GEEVAQTPKHLVRGEGQKAKLYCAPIKGHSYVFWYQQVLKNEFKFLISFQNENVFDETGMPKERFSAKCLPNSPCSLEIQATKLEDSAVYFCASSPAGQGVREAFFGQGTRLTVV.

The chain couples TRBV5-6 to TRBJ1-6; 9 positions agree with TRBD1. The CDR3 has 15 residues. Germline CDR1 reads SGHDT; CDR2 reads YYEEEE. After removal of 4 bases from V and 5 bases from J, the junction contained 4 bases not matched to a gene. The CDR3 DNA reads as TGTGCCAGCAGCCACCGGGACAGGGATAATTCACCCCTCCACTTT. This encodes CASSHRDRDNSPLHF.